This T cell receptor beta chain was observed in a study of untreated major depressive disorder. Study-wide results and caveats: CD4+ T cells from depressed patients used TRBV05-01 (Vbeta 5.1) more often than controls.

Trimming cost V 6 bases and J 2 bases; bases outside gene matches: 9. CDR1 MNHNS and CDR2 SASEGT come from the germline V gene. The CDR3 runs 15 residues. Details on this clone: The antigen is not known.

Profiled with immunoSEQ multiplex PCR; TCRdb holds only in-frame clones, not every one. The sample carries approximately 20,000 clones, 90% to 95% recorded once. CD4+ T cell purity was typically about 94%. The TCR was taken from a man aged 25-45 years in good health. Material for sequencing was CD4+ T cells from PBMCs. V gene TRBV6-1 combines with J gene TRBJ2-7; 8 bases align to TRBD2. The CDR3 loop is CASRLAETTTYEQYF. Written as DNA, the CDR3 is TGTGCCAGCAGACTAGCGGAAACCACAACCTACGAGCAGTACTTC.